This T cell receptor (beta chain) stems from a study of T cell repertoires in cytomegalovirus infection. Across the study: A matching HLA type, together with CMV infection, was signaled by public TCR beta signatures.

Remarks on this clonotype: Its antigen is still unknown.

Via MiXCR, TCRdb re-called the reads, giving one row per CDR3 protein. The profile shows over 120,000 distinct CDR3 sequences, more than 30% of them singletons. This sequence was found in a human donor in good health (CMV status not recorded). Some clones in this sample may be carry-over from other donors' samples. The sample here was CD8+ T cells from cultured PBMCs, taken from culture after CMV antigen stimulation.

The CDR3 coding sequence is TGTGCCTTTCAGGAATACACCGGGGAGCTGTTTTTT. Protein: CAFQEYTGELFF. The V gene is TRBV11-1, the J gene TRBJ2-2; D is undetermined. This CDR3 region has 12 residues. Trimming took off 11 bases at V and 3 bases at J, with 10 bases between the two ends. The germline V gene encodes CDR1 SGHAT and CDR2 FQDESV (reference sequence).